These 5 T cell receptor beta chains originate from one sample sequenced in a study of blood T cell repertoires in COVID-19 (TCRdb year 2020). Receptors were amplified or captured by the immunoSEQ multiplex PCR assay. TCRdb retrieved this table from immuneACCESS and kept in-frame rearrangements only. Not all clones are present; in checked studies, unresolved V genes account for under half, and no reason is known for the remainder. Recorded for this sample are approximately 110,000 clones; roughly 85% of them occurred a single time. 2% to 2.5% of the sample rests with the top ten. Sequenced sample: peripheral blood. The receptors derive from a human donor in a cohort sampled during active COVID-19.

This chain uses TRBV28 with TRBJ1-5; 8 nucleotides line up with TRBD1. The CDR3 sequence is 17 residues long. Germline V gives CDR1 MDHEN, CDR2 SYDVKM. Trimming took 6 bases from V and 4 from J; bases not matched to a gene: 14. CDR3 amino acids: CASSLTSGQGLNQPQHF. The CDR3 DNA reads TGTGCCAGCAGCCTAACGTCAGGACAGGGTCTGAATCAGCCCCAGCATTTT.

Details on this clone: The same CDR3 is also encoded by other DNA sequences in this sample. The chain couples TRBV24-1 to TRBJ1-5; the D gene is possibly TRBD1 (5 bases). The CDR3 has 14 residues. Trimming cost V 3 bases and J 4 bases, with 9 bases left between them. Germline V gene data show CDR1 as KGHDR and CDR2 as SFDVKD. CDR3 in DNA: TGTGCCACCAGTGATCGACAGCTTAATCAGCCCCAGCATTTT. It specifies CATSDRQLNQPQHF.

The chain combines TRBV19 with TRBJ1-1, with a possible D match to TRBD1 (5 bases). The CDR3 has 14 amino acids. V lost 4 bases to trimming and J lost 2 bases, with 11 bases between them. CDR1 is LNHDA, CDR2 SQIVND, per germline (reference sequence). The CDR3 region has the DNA TGTGCCAGTAGTACCTACAGGTCCAACACTGAAGCTTTCTTT. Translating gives CASSTYRSNTEAFF.

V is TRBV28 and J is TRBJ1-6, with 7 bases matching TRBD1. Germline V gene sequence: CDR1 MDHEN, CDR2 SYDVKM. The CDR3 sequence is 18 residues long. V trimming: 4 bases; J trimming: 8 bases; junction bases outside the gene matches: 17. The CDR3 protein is CASSYPYRGEVWDSPLHF. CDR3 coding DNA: TGTGCCAGCAGTTACCCTTACAGGGGTGAGGTGTGGGATTCACCCCTCCACTTT. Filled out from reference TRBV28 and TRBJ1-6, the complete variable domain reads DVKVTQSSRYLVKRTGEKVFLECVQDMDHENMFWYRQDPGLGLRLIYFSYDVKMKEKGDIPEGYSVSREKKERFSLILESASTNQTSMYLCASSYPYRGEVWDSPLHFGNGTRLTVT.

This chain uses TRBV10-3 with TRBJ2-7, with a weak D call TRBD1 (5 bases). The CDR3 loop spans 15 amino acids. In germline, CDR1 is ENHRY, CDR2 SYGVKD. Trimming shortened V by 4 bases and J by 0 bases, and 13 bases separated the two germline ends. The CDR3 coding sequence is TGTGCCATCAGTGGTCAGGGTGGGTCCTCCTACGAGCAGTACTTC. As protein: CAISGQGGSSYEQYF.